This section outlines one T cell receptor (beta chain) sequence together with its context. This sample was included in a study of blood T cell repertoires in COVID-19. The wider study: PBMCs, B-cell-depleted T cells, or T cells were the source of the cDNA or gDNA that made up the material.

Trimming removed 5 bases from V and 5 bases from J, with 18 bases in between. There are 16 residues in the CDR3. From germline, CDR1 is SGHVS and CDR2 FNYEAQ. Original data processing: Nucleated cell number was recorded as an estimate derived from reference gene primer amplification. Sequencing used immunoSEQ multiplex PCR; TCRdb keeps in-frame clones, though not all of them. V and J calls and clone size are as listed in that table; D and trimming were resolved from the DNA. The table shows 200,000 to 250,000 clones, with 85% to 90% occurring only once. The chain employs TRBV7-6 and TRBJ2-2; D might be TRBD2 (6 bases). The sequence came from a woman between 50 and 59 years old with COVID-19, enrolled during active disease. The specimen sequenced was peripheral blood. This CDR3 reads CASSGVGGKRTGELFF. DNA of the CDR3: TGTGCCAGCAGCGGAGTTGGGGGGAAAAGAACCGGGGAGCTGTTTTTT.